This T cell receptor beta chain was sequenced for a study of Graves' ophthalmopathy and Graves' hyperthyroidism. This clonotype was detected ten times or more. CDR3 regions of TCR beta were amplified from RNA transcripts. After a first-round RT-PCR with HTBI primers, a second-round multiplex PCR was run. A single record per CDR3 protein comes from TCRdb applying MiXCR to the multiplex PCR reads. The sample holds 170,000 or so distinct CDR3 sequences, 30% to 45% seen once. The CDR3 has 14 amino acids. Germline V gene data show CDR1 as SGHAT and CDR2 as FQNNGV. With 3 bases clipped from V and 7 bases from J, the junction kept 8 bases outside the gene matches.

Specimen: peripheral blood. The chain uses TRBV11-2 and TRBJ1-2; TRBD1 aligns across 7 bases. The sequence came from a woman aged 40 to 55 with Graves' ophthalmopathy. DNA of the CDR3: TGTGCCAGCAGCTTTTATCCCAGGGGGTCTGGCTACACCTTC. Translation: CASSFYPRGSGYTF.